The 3 T cell receptor beta chains reported below all come from one sample, sequenced in a study of cytomegalovirus exposure and HLA in healthy donors. The PCR made use of 60 Vbeta and 13 Jbeta primers. This table comes from immunoSEQ multiplex PCR, and its TCRdb copy is limited to in-frame clones, with some not included. The sample contains under 200,000 clones, roughly 77% of which appear only once. Sequenced input: PBMCs. These receptors were collected from a man aged 25-45 years in good health and CMV-seropositive.

This chain links TRBV6-1 with TRBJ2-7; 7 positions match TRBD1. CDR1 is MNHNS, CDR2 SASEGT, per germline. The CDR3 is 13 amino acids. The trim removed 8 bases at V and 2 bases at J, leaving 6 bases unmatched. The CDR3 region is CASRRQGAYEQYF. In DNA form, the CDR3 reads TGTGCCAGCCGTCGACAGGGCGCCTACGAGCAGTACTTC.

The chain recombines TRBV7-9 with TRBJ2-5; unclear D gene. The germline V gene encodes CDR1 SEHNR and CDR2 FQNEAQ (reference sequence). The V end was cut by 4 bases, the J end by 5 bases, with 8 bases between. This CDR3 region has 12 residues. For the CDR3, the DNA is TGTGCCAGCAGCTCCAGGTTGGAGACCCAGTACTTC. It specifies CASSSRLETQYF.

The V gene is TRBV30, the J gene TRBJ2-7, with 10 bases fitting TRBD1. This CDR3 comprises 19 residues. Looked up from germline, CDR1 is GTSNPN and CDR2 is SVGIG (reference sequence). After removal of 1 base from V and 0 bases from J, the junction contained 15 bases not matched to a gene. The CDR3 here is CAWSDRDRGYAVDSYEQYF. CDR3 coding DNA: TGTGCCTGGAGTGACCGGGACAGGGGTTACGCCGTAGACTCCTACGAGCAGTACTTC. The variable domain in full, completed from reference TRBV30 and TRBJ2-7, reads SQTIHQWPATLVQPVGSPLSLECTVEGTSNPNLYWYRQAAGRGLQLLFYSVGIGQISSEVPQNLSASRPQDRQFILSSKKLLLSDSGFYLCAWSDRDRGYAVDSYEQYFGPGTRLTVT.